The source of this T cell receptor beta chain is a study of control samples from healthy donors and cancer patients. Germline V gene sequence: CDR1 SGHRS, CDR2 YFSETQ. The CDR3 is 14 amino acids. Deletions cut 2 bases from V and 4 bases from J, with 12 bases between. The data were produced by immunoSEQ multiplex PCR, yet TCRdb's version contains in-frame clones alone and is incomplete. The sample has approximately 170,000 clones; roughly 92% are singletons. This clonotype was sampled from a man in his thirties or forties in good health. The sequencing sample was made of blood. This chain uses TRBV5-1 with TRBJ1-1; TRBD1 is a possible D gene (5 bases). The CDR3 sequence is CASSFGAGGTEAFF. The CDR3 DNA reads as TGCGCCAGCAGCTTTGGAGCCGGGGGCACTGAAGCTTTCTTT.